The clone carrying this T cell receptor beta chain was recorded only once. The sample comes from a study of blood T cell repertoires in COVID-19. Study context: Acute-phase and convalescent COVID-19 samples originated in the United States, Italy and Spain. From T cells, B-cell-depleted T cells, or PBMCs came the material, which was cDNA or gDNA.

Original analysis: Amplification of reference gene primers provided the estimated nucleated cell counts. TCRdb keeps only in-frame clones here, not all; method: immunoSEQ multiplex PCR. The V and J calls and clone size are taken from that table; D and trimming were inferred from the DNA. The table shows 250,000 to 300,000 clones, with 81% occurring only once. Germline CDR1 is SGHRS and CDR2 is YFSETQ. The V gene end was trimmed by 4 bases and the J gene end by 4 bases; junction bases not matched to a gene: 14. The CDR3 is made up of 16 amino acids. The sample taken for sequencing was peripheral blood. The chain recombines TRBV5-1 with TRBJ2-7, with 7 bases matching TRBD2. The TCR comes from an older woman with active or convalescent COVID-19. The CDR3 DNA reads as TGCGCCAGCAGCCCGACTAGCCCTACGATTGATTACGAGCAGTACTTC. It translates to CASSPTSPTIDYEQYF.